This TCR beta chain is from a study of cytomegalovirus exposure and HLA in healthy donors. Study results and limitations: Analysis was carried out at a later point, and it linked a missense DCLRE1C variant to TCR beta V- and J-gene trimming. In vitro work confirmed that three CMV-associated chains recognize CMV antigens.

Primers: 60 Vbeta forward and 13 Jbeta reverse. As processed by the authors: Unique TCR beta chains numbered approximately 80 million in a later analysis, with roughly 10 million shared. Only in-frame clones appear in the TCRdb table, and some are missing; sequencing was by immunoSEQ multiplex PCR. The V and J calls and the clone size are those of that table, but D and trimming were determined from the DNA. The table shows approximately 110,000 clones, with 50% to 65% occurring only once. Germline-derived CDR1 and CDR2 are SGHNT and YYREEE (reference sequence). There are 15 residues in the CDR3. After removal of 5 bases from V and 3 bases from J, the junction contained 5 bases not matched to a gene. For this clone: Its antigen is as yet unknown.

This TCR was recovered from a man aged 25 to 40 in good health and CMV-seropositive. Sequencing was carried out using PBMCs. The chain uses TRBV5-4 and TRBJ2-3; TRBD2 aligns across 11 bases. CDR3 region: CASREGLADTDTQYF. DNA for the CDR3: TGTGCCAGCAGGGAGGGACTAGCGGATACAGATACGCAGTATTTT.